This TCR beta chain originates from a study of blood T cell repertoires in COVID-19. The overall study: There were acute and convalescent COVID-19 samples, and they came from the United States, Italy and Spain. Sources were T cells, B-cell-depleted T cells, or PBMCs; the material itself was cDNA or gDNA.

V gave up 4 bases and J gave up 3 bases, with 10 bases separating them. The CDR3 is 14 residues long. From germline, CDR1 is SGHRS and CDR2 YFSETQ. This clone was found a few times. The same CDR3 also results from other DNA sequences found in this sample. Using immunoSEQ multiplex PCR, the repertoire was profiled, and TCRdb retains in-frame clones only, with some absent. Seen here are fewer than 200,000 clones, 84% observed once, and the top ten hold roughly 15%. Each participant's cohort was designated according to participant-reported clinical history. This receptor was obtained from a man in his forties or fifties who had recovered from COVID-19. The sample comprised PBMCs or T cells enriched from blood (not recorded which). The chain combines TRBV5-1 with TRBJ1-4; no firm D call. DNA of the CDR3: TGCGCCAGCAGCAGCGGGGATTCTAATGAAAAACTGTTTTTT. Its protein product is CASSSGDSNEKLFF.